The rows below give T cell receptor beta chains drawn from one sample of a study of regulatory T cells in long-lasting Graves disease. MiXCR, run by TCRdb on the multiplex PCR reads, gives a single entry per CDR3 protein. The sample lists 550,000 or so distinct CDR3 sequences, 12% occurring once. This sample was shared with a second study, whose subject was T cells in Graves' hyperthyroidism and ophthalmopathy.

The sequences come from peripheral blood mononuclear cells (PBMCs), collected at new diagnosis, from a patient treated with antithyroid drugs. The origin of the receptors is a woman aged 25-40 years with Graves disease. The CDR3 runs from the conserved cysteine through the conserved F or W. Fields, in order: J gene, V gene, D gene, clone size, CDR3 length, CDR3 protein, CDR3 DNA. D genes are given only for firm matches. Some rows mark clone size as missing; the rest say once, few, many or name a class of expanded clone.

TRBJ2-5	TRBV27	TRBD1	many	14	CASSFAGGRETQYF	TGTGCCAGCAGTTTCGCAGGGGGCAGAGAGACCCAGTACTTC
TRBJ2-4	TRBV3-1	TRBD1	many	14	CASSQEGGRNIQYF	TGTGCCAGCAGCCAGGAAGGGGGCAGGAACATTCAGTACTTC
TRBJ1-2	TRBV2	NA	many	12	CASSDSVYGYTF	TGTGCCAGCAGTGATTCGGTTTATGGCTACACCTTC
TRBJ2-7	TRBV6-1	NA	many	15	CASSESGLSSYEQYF	TGTGCCAGCAGTGAAAGCGGACTTAGCTCCTACGAGCAGTACTTC
TRBJ2-3	TRBV20-1	NA	few	11	CSWVTQGTQYF	TGCAGTTGGGTGACTCAGGGGACGCAGTATTTT
TRBJ2-3	TRBV20-1	TRBD2	many	14	CSVPRGAGPDTQYF	TGCAGTGTCCCTAGGGGAGCGGGACCTGATACGCAGTATTTT
TRBJ2-3	TRBV6-1	NA	many	16	CARCFPTDPGRNTQYF	TGTGCCAGATGCTTCCCGACAGACCCTGGACGAAATACGCAGTATTTT
TRBJ2-3	TRBV7-9	TRBD2	NA	15	CASSPGLAATDTQYF	TGTGCCAGCAGCCCGGGACTAGCTGCCACAGATACGCAGTATTTT
TRBJ1-2	TRBV18	NA	NA	14	CASSPETQSYGYTF	TGTGCCAGCTCACCAGAGACGCAGTCTTATGGCTACACCTTC
TRBJ2-7	TRBV5-6	NA	many	14	CASSSGDSSYEQYF	TGTGCCAGCAGCTCGGGGGACTCCTCCTACGAGCAGTACTTC
TRBJ1-2	TRBV27	NA	many	13	CASSLAEDYGYTF	TGTGCCAGCAGTTTAGCCGAGGACTATGGCTACACCTTC
TRBJ2-1	TRBV27	TRBD2	many	16	CASSLMAGVSYNEQFF	TGTGCCAGCAGTTTAATGGCGGGAGTCTCCTACAATGAGCAGTTCTTC
TRBJ1-6	TRBV6-1	TRBD1	many	15	CASGTGYSYNSPLHF	TGTGCCAGCGGGACAGGCTACTCCTATAATTCACCCCTCCACTTT
TRBJ2-3	TRBV11-2	TRBD2	many	16	CASSFHSGSTADTQYF	TGTGCCAGCAGCTTCCATAGCGGGAGTACGGCTGATACGCAGTATTTT
TRBJ1-1	TRBV2	TRBD1	many	12	CASGQGGTEAFF	TGTGCCAGCGGACAGGGAGGCACTGAAGCTTTCTTT
TRBJ2-3	TRBV6-1	NA	NA	16	CASSQRGRRGTDTQYF	TGTGCCAGCAGTCAGAGGGGCAGGAGGGGAACAGATACGCAGTATTTT
TRBJ2-1	TRBV19	NA	many	15	CASSSGGRSYNEQFF	TGTGCCAGTAGTAGCGGGGGCCGCTCCTACAATGAGCAGTTCTTC
TRBJ1-1	TRBV20-1	NA	few	13	CTFRDTTTTEAFF	TGCACTTTCCGGGACACCACCACCACTGAAGCTTTCTTT
TRBJ1-1	TRBV9	TRBD1	many	13	CASSVDREAEAFF	TGTGCCAGCAGCGTTGACAGGGAGGCTGAAGCTTTCTTT
TRBJ2-7	TRBV2	TRBD1	once	17	CASSARTGGSKKYEQYF	TGTGCCAGCAGTGCCAGGACAGGGGGCTCCAAAAAGTACGAGCAGTACTTC
TRBJ2-3	TRBV27	NA	NA	15	CASSSDVRGSDTQYF	TGTGCCAGCAGTTCTGATGTCAGGGGTTCAGATACGCAGTATTTT
TRBJ1-1	TRBV6-1	NA	many	13	CASTLGGALEAFF	TGTGCCAGCACCTTAGGAGGGGCTCTCGAAGCTTTCTTT
TRBJ1-2	TRBV6-2/TRBV6-3	TRBD1	many	14	CASSRQGSKYGYTF	TGTGCCAGCAGTCGACAGGGCAGCAAATATGGCTACACCTTC
TRBJ1-2	TRBV2	NA	many	13	CASSEGLSYGYTF	TGTGCCAGCAGTGAAGGGCTGAGCTATGGCTACACCTTC
TRBJ1-2	TRBV6-2/TRBV6-3	NA	many	12	CASSETPWGYTF	TGTGCCAGCAGTGAAACCCCTTGGGGCTACACCTTC
TRBJ2-4	TRBV12-3/TRBV12-4	NA	many	14	CASSFGTGKNIQYF	TGTGCCAGCAGTTTCGGGACGGGAAAAAACATTCAGTACTTC